This T cell receptor (beta chain) emerged from a study of control samples from healthy donors and cancer patients. Germline lookup yields CDR1 SGHRS and CDR2 YFSETQ. V was pared by 3 bases and J by 5 bases, with 6 bases of the junction left unmatched. The CDR3 extends over 14 amino acids. Clones were sequenced by immunoSEQ multiplex PCR, and TCRdb holds only the in-frame ones, with some missing. This table has 60,000 to 75,000 clones, around 87% appearing once. This clone came up a few times. Material for sequencing was PBMCs. V and J are TRBV5-1 and TRBJ1-2, with 8 bases matching TRBD1. The sequence came from a woman between 50 and 59 years old with head and neck cancer. Written as DNA, the CDR3 is TGCGCCAGCAGCTCGGACAGGGATGATTATGGCTACACCTTC. Residues: CASSSDRDDYGYTF.